This T cell receptor beta chain came from a study of shared clonotypes between healthy human individuals. Study as a whole: Each donor's CD8 memory used one plate, CD8 naive two, each CD4 subset three.

The V end lost 0 bases, the J end lost 0 bases, and 9 bases lay between the germline ends. The CDR3 runs to 17 residues. Overall study results and limits: Among donors, clonotype sharing was expected to be affected by sequencing depth.

The assay ran at deep level. Repertoires were generated with immunoSEQ multiplex PCR, while TCRdb's copy carries only in-frame clones and drops some. There are 2 million to 2.5 million clones in the sample; roughly 92% occur only once, and 0.3% to 0.45% lies in the top ten. Concerning this clone: Its antigen is not known.

Sequencing was performed on naive CD4+ T cells from PBMCs. Indicated subset: CD45RA+ positively selected. This chain joins TRBV23-1 and TRBJ2-6; no clear D. TRBV23-1 is known as an ORF, though its function is uncertain. The sequence came from a man aged 18 to 35 in good health. Some clones in this sample may be carry-over from other donors' samples. The CDR3 reads CASSQSAASSGANVLTF. The CDR3 bases are TGCGCCAGCAGTCAATCTGCCGCGAGCTCTGGGGCCAACGTCCTGACTTTC.